This is a list of T cell receptor beta chains from one sample in a study of control samples from healthy donors and cancer patients. The data were produced by immunoSEQ multiplex PCR, yet TCRdb's version contains in-frame clones alone and is incomplete. The data contain about 220,000 clones, just under 95% of them seen just once; the ten biggest clones take up 1.5%. Sequenced input: blood. These receptors originate from a man aged 50-60 years in good health. Each CDR3 is given with its conserved first and last residue. The D gene is left open where the match is weak. Expanded clones get a size class; other rows say once, few or many, or leave the size out.

TRBJ2-2 . TRBD2 TRBV6-5 CASNGGVETGELFF TGTGCCAGCAACGGGGGGGTTGAAACCGGGGAGCTGTTTTTT
TRBJ2-1 . . TRBV28 CASSLREQFF TGTGCCAGCAGTCTCCGCGAGCAGTTCTTC
TRBJ1-4 . . TRBV6-6 CASSYDENEKLFF TGTGCCAGCAGTTACGATGAAAATGAAAAACTGTTTTTT
TRBJ2-1 . . TRBV19 CASSTRPGSYNEQFF TGTGCCAGTAGTACTCGTCCGGGCTCCTACAATGAGCAGTTCTTC
TRBJ2-3 . . TRBV9 CASSVQADTQYF TGTGCCAGCAGCGTACAGGCAGATACGCAGTATTTT
TRBJ2-1 . . TRBV4-2 CASSQEATSGYNEQFF TGTGCCAGCAGCCAAGAAGCAACTAGTGGCTACAATGAGCAGTTCTTC
TRBJ1-2 . . TRBV4-2 CASSPRDGLNVYGYTF TGTGCCAGCAGCCCCCGGGACGGCTTAAATGTCTATGGCTACACCTTC
TRBJ1-3 . . TRBV7-2 CASSYRSGNTIYF TGTGCCAGCAGCTACAGGTCTGGAAACACCATATATTTT
TRBJ1-4 . . TRBV5-1 CASSSGPVNEKLFF TGCGCCAGCAGTTCGGGACCCGTTAATGAAAAACTGTTTTTT
TRBJ1-1 . TRBD1 TRBV7-9 CASSSNLPGQQAFF TGTGCCAGCAGCTCCAATTTACCGGGACAGCAAGCTTTCTTT
TRBJ1-1 . . TRBV9 CASSVGLVTPEAFF TGTGCCAGCAGCGTAGGGCTTGTCACCCCTGAAGCTTTCTTT
TRBJ1-3 . . TRBV4-3 CASSQGLFPGNTIYF TGCGCCAGCAGCCAAGGTCTATTCCCCGGAAACACCATATATTTT
TRBJ2-3 . . TRBV6-5 CASSYRGPTDTQYF TGTGCCAGCAGTTACCGGGGGCCGACAGATACGCAGTATTTT
TRBJ2-1 . . TRBV12-3/TRBV12-4 CATQEWQSQFF TGTGCCACCCAAGAATGGCAGAGCCAGTTCTTC
TRBJ2-1 . TRBD2 TRBV3-1/TRBV3-2 CASSQALADYNEQFF TGTGCCAGCAGCCAAGCTCTAGCGGACTACAATGAGCAGTTCTTC
TRBJ1-2 . . TRBV25-1 CASSESAYGYTF TGTGCCAGCAGTGAATCCGCCTATGGCTACACCTTC
TRBJ1-1 . TRBD1 TRBV6-5 CASSPQGEDTEAFF TGTGCCAGCAGCCCACAGGGGGAAGACACTGAAGCTTTCTTT
TRBJ2-1 . TRBD1 TRBV5-1 CASSQGTGGNEQFF TGCGCCAGCAGCCAAGGGACAGGGGGTAATGAGCAGTTCTTC
TRBJ2-1 . TRBD2 TRBV5-1 CASSLAPSGDNEQFF TGCGCCAGCAGCTTGGCTCCTAGCGGGGACAATGAGCAGTTCTTC
TRBJ1-5 . . TRBV4-1 CASSQDVGGPQHF TGCGCCAGCAGCCAAGACGTCGGGGGGCCCCAGCATTTT
TRBJ2-7 once . TRBV19 CASSIGGGAYPYEQYF TGTGCCAGTAGTATAGGTGGAGGGGCCTACCCCTACGAGCAGTACTTC
TRBJ2-1 . . TRBV6-5 CASSYGLGRGYNEQFF TGTGCCAGCAGTTACGGTCTGGGACGGGGATACAATGAGCAGTTCTTC
TRBJ1-5 . . TRBV9 CASSVGQGRNQPQHF TGTGCCAGCAGCGTAGGGCAGGGGAGGAATCAGCCCCAGCATTTT
TRBJ2-5 . TRBD2 TRBV4-3 CASSLGRGGAETQYF TGCGCCAGCAGCCTCGGGCGGGGGGGGGCGGAGACCCAGTACTTC